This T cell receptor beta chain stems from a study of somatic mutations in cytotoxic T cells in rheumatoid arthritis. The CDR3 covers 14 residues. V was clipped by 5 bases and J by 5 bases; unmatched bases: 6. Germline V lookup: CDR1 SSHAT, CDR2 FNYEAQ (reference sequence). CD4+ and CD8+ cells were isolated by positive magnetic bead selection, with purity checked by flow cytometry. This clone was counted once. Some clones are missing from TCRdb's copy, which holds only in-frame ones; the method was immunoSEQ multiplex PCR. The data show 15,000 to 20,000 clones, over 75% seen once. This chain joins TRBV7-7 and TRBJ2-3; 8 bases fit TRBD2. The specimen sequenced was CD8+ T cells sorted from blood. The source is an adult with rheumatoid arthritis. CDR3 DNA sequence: TGTGCCAGCAGCCCAGACGGGAGGGGAGATACGCAGTATTTT. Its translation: CASSPDGRGDTQYF.